These 16 T cell receptor beta chains originate from one sample sequenced in a study of tissue T cells after allogeneic stem cell transplantation. This table comes from immunoSEQ multiplex PCR, and its TCRdb copy is limited to in-frame clones, with some not included. The sample gives tens of thousands of clones, around 69% of which show up once; 0.7% is in the top ten. The sequenced material came from sorted cells pooled from one or two spleens. The receptors were sampled from a pool of C57BL/6 mice in good health.

Comment on this clone: Any gene name here is a mouse gene name. The read falls 1 residue short of the CDR3 end, and the missing part is taken from the germline J gene. The chain is built from TRBV31 and TRBJ2-7; 8 nucleotides align to TRBD2. The CDR3 extends over 13 amino acids. The V gene's germline CDR1 is GKSSPN and CDR2 SITVG. After removal of 3 bases from V and 3 bases from J, the junction contained 4 bases not matched to a gene. The CDR3 is CAWRRTGNYEQYF. The sequenced part of the CDR3 DNA is TGTGCCTGGAGGCGGACTGGGAACTATGAACAGTAC.

To note about this clone: Gene labels here are mouse ones. The DNA ends 1 residue before the CDR3 does, and the rest of the CDR3 is filled in from the germline J gene. The chain joins TRBV4 to TRBJ2-1; D is undetermined. V lost 4 bases and J lost 5, with 6 bases in between. The germline V gene encodes CDR1 LGHDT and CDR2 YNNKQL (reference sequence). CDR3 size: 12 residues. Partial CDR3 DNA: TGTGCCAGCAGCTTTTCAGATGCTGAGCAGTTC. This encodes CASSFSDAEQF. The whole CDR3 sequence is CASSFSDAEQFF.

Regarding this clone: Gene names are the mouse ones. The read stops 1 residue short of the end of the CDR3; the missing end is completed from the germline J gene. The V call is TRBV12-1, the J call TRBJ2-7; 10 positions agree with TRBD1. The V gene's germline CDR1 is SGHSN and CDR2 HYEKVE. V dropped 2 bases and J dropped 5; count of bases not matched to a gene: 5. The CDR3 runs to 14 residues. The CDR3 protein is CASSPGQGGDEQYF. CDR3 DNA, as far as it was read: TGTGCCAGCTCTCCCGGACAGGGGGGAGATGAACAGTAC.

Of note for this clone: The gene symbols are mouse symbols. The observed sequence ends 1 residue before the CDR3 terminus, with the missing tail filled in from the germline J gene. The chain has TRBV13-2 and TRBJ2-3, with a possible D match to TRBD2 (7 bases). V lost 4 bases, J lost 0 bases, and 9 bases lay in between. The CDR3 contains 14 residues. Germline loops: CDR1 NNHNN, CDR2 SYGAGS (reference sequence). CDR3 sequence: CASGRGASAETLYF. CDR3 bases read: TGTGCCAGCGGTCGGGGGGCTAGTGCAGAAACGCTGTAT.

As concerns this clone: The gene names given are mouse names. The read ends 1 residue before the CDR3 terminus; that terminus is restored from the germline J gene. V is TRBV2 and J is TRBJ2-1; D is unresolved. Germline assignment: CDR1 LGHNA and CDR2 YSYQKL. V was cut by 0 bases and J by 3 bases, with 3 bases left in between. The CDR3 loop spans 13 amino acids. The covered CDR3 bases are TGTGCCAGCAGCCAAGAGCCCTATGCTGAGCAGTTC. Its protein is CASSQEPYAEQF. From start to end, the CDR3 is CASSQEPYAEQFF.

This clone was counted between two and nine times. Here the gene names and germline are mouse. The CDR3 is cut off 1 residue early in the read; its end comes from the germline J gene. V and J are TRBV3 and TRBJ2-7; the D is unclear. V lost 5 bases and J lost 4, with 3 bases in between. This CDR3 is 10 amino acids long. Germline V gene sequence: CDR1 SNHLY, CDR2 FYNGKV (reference sequence). CDR3 protein: CASSPYEQYF. The CDR3 DNA, read in part, is TGTGCCAGCAGCCCATATGAACAGTAC. The variable domain in full, completed from reference TRBV3 and TRBJ2-7, reads GPKVLQIPSHQIIDMGQMVTLNCDPVSNHLYFYWYKQILGQQMEFLVNFYNGKVMEKSKLFKDQFSVERPDGSYFTLKIQPTALEDSAVYFCASSPYEQYFGPGTRLTVL.

For this clone: Mouse gene names and germline throughout. The CDR3 extends 1 residue past the end of the read, so its final part is completed from the germline J gene. The chain couples TRBV15 to TRBJ1-1; the D gene is possibly TRBD1 (6 bases). Germline loops: CDR1 SGHND, CDR2 FRSKSL. This CDR3 spans 11 amino acids. The ends were cut back, 2 bases at V and 9 bases at J, with 7 bases in the middle. The CDR3 bases that were read are TGTGCCAGCAGTTTAACAGGGAAAGTCTTC. Translated, it gives CASSLTGKVF. The full CDR3 sequence reads CASSLTGKVFF.

The table lists this clone with a few counts. Mouse gene names and germline throughout. The read ends 1 residue before the CDR3 terminus; that terminus is restored from the germline J gene. The chain joins TRBV3 to TRBJ2-7; no clear D. Trimming pared 5 bases from V and 3 bases from J, leaving 8 bases between. Germline V gene data show CDR1 as SNHLY and CDR2 as FYNGKV (reference sequence). CDR3 length: 12 amino acids. CDR3 sequence: CASSVRLYEQYF. The part of the CDR3 DNA that was read is TGTGCCAGCAGCGTGAGGCTCTATGAACAGTAC. Looking up the rest from reference TRBV3 and TRBJ2-7 gives the full variable domain: GPKVLQIPSHQIIDMGQMVTLNCDPVSNHLYFYWYKQILGQQMEFLVNFYNGKVMEKSKLFKDQFSVERPDGSYFTLKIQPTALEDSAVYFCASSVRLYEQYFGPGTRLTVL.

About this clone itself: The gene names here belong to mouse. The CDR3 end lies 1 residue beyond the end of the read and is filled in from the germline J gene. This chain links TRBV2 with TRBJ2-3, with 9 bases lining up with TRBD1. V was clipped by 4 bases and J by 0 bases; unmatched bases: 2. This CDR3 has 15 amino acids. Germline CDR1 is LGHNA and CDR2 is YSYQKL. CDR3 region: CASSRTGASAETLYF. The sequenced part of the CDR3 DNA is TGTGCCAGCAGCCGGACAGGGGCTAGTGCAGAAACGCTGTAT.

On this clone: Any gene name here is a mouse gene name. The read finishes 1 residue shy of the CDR3 end, and the germline J gene is used to complete it. V is TRBV3 and J is TRBJ2-3; the D call may be TRBD1 or TRBD2 (7 bases each). Germline lookup yields CDR1 SNHLY and CDR2 FYNGKV (reference sequence). The CDR3 sequence is 15 residues long. Trimming took off 2 bases at V and 1 base at J, with 10 bases between the two ends. CDR3 residues: CASSLQGGGAETLYF. The CDR3 bases that were read are TGTGCCAGCAGCTTACAGGGGGGGGGTGCAGAAACGCTGTAT.

A note on this clone: Germline and genes here are mouse. The CDR3 end is not reached by the read, which stops 1 residue before it; the germline J gene fills it in. This chain links TRBV13-1 with TRBJ1-4; D is perhaps TRBD1 (6 bases). Germline CDR1 NSHNY, CDR2 SYGAGN. The CDR3 is made up of 15 amino acids. V lost 0 bases and J lost 3, with 9 bases in between. The CDR3 DNA, read in part, is TGTGCCAGCAGTGATGGGAAGGGGGCCAACGAAAGATTATTT. Translated, it gives CASSDGKGANERLF. The complete CDR3 sequence is CASSDGKGANERLFF.

Comments on this clone: The gene names given are mouse names. The read ends 1 residue shy of where the CDR3 ends; the end is completed using the germline J gene. The chain joins TRBV13-2 to TRBJ1-5; D is unresolved. The CDR3 extends over 11 amino acids. The germline CDR1 and CDR2 sequences are NNHNN and SYGAGS (reference sequence). V was pared by 1 base and J by 9 bases, with 5 bases between. CDR3 region: CASGDRGAPLF. The CDR3 bases that were read are TGTGCCAGCGGTGATCGGGGGGCTCCGCTT.

This clone was picked up a small number of times. Gene names are the mouse ones. The missing CDR3 end, 1 residue past where the read stops, is filled in from the germline J gene. The rearrangement joins TRBV5 to TRBJ2-7; TRBD1 matches 11 bases. From germline, CDR1 is LGHNA and CDR2 YNLKQL (reference sequence). After removal of 0 bases from V and 6 bases from J, the junction contained 4 bases not matched to a gene. This CDR3 has 15 amino acids. CDR3 residues: CASSQDGGQGVEQYF. The sequenced part of the CDR3 DNA is TGTGCCAGCAGCCAAGATGGGGGACAGGGGGTTGAACAGTAC.

On this clone itself: Here the gene names and germline are mouse. The read is 1 residue too short to cover the CDR3 end, so that end is filled in from the germline J gene. The V and J genes are TRBV13-2 and TRBJ1-4; D ambiguous. Germline V gives CDR1 NNHNN, CDR2 SYGAGS (reference sequence). The CDR3 is 12 residues long. V was cut by 5 bases and J by 1 base, with 3 bases left in between. Here the CDR3 reads CASGASNERLFF. Partial CDR3 DNA: TGTGCCAGCGGGGCTTCCAACGAAAGATTATTT.

This clone was seen only a few times. Genes and germline come from the mouse. The sequenced fragment ends 1 residue before the CDR3 boundary, so the rest is inferred from the germline J gene. This chain connects TRBV19 to TRBJ2-7; 7 bases align to TRBD1. Trimming at V came to 4 bases and at J to 0 bases, leaving 4 bases not matched to a gene. Germline lookup yields CDR1 FNHDT and CDR2 SITEND (reference sequence). The CDR3 has 14 amino acids. The CDR3 region is CASSPGQTSYEQYF. The sequenced CDR3 bases are TGTGCCAGCAGTCCGGGACAGACCTCCTATGAACAGTAC. Variable domain in full (rest from reference TRBV19 and TRBJ2-7): GGIITQTPKFLIGQEGQKLTLKCQQNFNHDTMYWYRQDSGKGLRLIYYSITENDLQKGDLSEGYDASREKKSSFSLTVTSAQKNEMAVFLCASSPGQTSYEQYFGPGTRLTVL.

A note on this clone: Each gene name is a mouse one. Coverage ceases 1 residue before the CDR3 finishes, and the germline J gene fills in the end. The chain joins TRBV31 to TRBJ2-1, with 8 bases identical to TRBD2. V dropped 3 bases and J dropped 7; count of bases not matched to a gene: 11. The germline V gene has CDR1 GKSSPN and CDR2 SITVG. The CDR3 is made up of 15 amino acids. CDR3 DNA, as far as it was read: TGTGCCTGGAGATCCTTCTGGGGGGTGGAAGCTGAGCAGTTC. It yields the protein CAWRSFWGVEAEQF. In full, the CDR3 reads CAWRSFWGVEAEQFF. Looking up the rest from reference TRBV31 and TRBJ2-1 gives the full variable domain: AQTIHQWPVAEIKAVGSPLSLGCTIKGKSSPNLYWYWQATGGTLQQLFYSITVGQVESVVQLNLSASRPKDDQFILSTEKLLLSHSGFYLCAWRSFWGVEAEQFFGPGTRLTVL.